This record concerns one TCR beta chain sequence. A much larger clone differs by one base, so this may be a read error. Germline CDR1 is SQVTM and CDR2 is ANQGSEA. The CDR3 has 14 residues. The junction had 14 bases not matched to a gene; V was cut back by 6 bases and J by 12 bases. TCRdb ran MiXCR on the RT-PCR reads and lists one entry per CDR3 protein. The table lists approximately 230,000 distinct CDR3 sequences, more than 9% of them singletons. The data were obtained in a study of response to subunit inactivated influenza vaccine. The chain joins TRBV29-1 to TRBJ2-1; 10 bases are shared with TRBD2. The clonotype was recovered from a man aged 45-60 years who received an inactivated influenza vaccine. Material: non-naive T cells sorted from PBMCs, obtained around 14 days before vaccination. The CDR3, as DNA: TGCAGCGTGAGGCGGACTAGCGGAGCCCCGAGGCAGTTCTTC. It codes for CSVRRTSGAPRQFF.